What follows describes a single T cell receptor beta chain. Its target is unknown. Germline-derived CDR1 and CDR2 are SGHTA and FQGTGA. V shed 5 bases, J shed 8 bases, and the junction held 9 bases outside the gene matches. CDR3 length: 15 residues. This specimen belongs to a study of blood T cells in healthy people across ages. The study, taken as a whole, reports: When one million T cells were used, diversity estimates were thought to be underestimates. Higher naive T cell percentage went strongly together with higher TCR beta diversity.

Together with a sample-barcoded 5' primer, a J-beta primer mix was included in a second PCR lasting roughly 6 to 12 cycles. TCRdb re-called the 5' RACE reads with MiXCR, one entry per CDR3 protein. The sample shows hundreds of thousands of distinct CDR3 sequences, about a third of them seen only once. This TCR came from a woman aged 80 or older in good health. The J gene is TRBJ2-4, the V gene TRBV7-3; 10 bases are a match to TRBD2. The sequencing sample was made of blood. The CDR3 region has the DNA TGTGCCAGCAGCCGTCTAGCGGGAGAGGGGGACATTCAGTACTTC. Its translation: CASSRLAGEGDIQYF.